A selection of T cell receptor beta chains follows, all from one sample in a study of blood T cell repertoires in COVID-19. Some clones are missing from TCRdb's copy, which holds only in-frame ones; the method was immunoSEQ multiplex PCR. The sample includes roughly 240,000 clones, 80% to 90% seen only once; the top ten take around 5%. The sequenced sample was peripheral blood. The origin of the receptors is a woman between 70 and 85 years old with acute or convalescent COVID-19. Each CDR3 is given with its conserved first and last residue.

V gene,J gene,CDR3 protein
TRBV11-2,TRBJ2-1,CASSFGRTYNEQFF
TRBV24-1,TRBJ2-3,CATSDFKDLRTDTQYF
TRBV27,TRBJ2-5,CASSLSPRGRGETQYF
TRBV12-3/TRBV12-4,TRBJ1-1,CASSQQGLGEAFF
TRBV4-3,TRBJ1-2,CASSQESTGAIYGYTF
TRBV5-1,TRBJ1-6,CASSWGTRDSPLHF
TRBV2,TRBJ1-1,CASSDGELGTEAFF
TRBV3-1/TRBV3-2,TRBJ1-5,CASSQDFWRPQHF
TRBV19,TRBJ1-1,CASSAKRNTEAFF
TRBV7-2,TRBJ2-7,CASGPGGRTYEQYF
TRBV7-8,TRBJ2-5,CASSSNDRGLSETQYF
TRBV4-2,TRBJ1-1,CASSQVGGGNTEAFF
TRBV12-3/TRBV12-4,TRBJ1-5,CASSVQGQQPQHF
TRBV4-1,TRBJ1-3,CASSQDQIPGDTIYF
TRBV7-8,TRBJ1-3,CASRHPGNSGNTIYF
TRBV6-5,TRBJ1-1,CASRPGQLNTEAFF
TRBV24-1,TRBJ1-6,CATSVDFGSSYNSPLHF
TRBV28,TRBJ2-2,CASHGRGMLNTGELFF
TRBV15,TRBJ2-7,CATSRGRGGSYEQYF
TRBV19,TRBJ1-1,CASSTKQGAAAFF
TRBV5-1,TRBJ1-2,CASSLTGANGYTF
TRBV10-3,TRBJ1-2,CAISEKLPNGYTF
TRBV7-2,TRBJ1-5,CASSPDRGGNQPQHF
TRBV19,TRBJ1-2,CASSIGMGRGFNYGYTF
TRBV10-1,TRBJ1-4,CASSRDRQEKLFF
TRBV4-2,TRBJ1-4,CASSLIWTGGLNEKLFF
TRBV5-1,TRBJ1-2,CASSLALRGQTNYGYTF
TRBV10-3,TRBJ1-1,CAISESEGRDTEAFF
TRBV28,TRBJ2-4,CASSLRQGQYF
TRBV5-1,TRBJ1-2,CASNSGQGVWGYTF
TRBV19,TRBJ1-5,CASREVFSNQPQHF
TRBV5-1,TRBJ1-2,CASGVTGEAYGYTF
TRBV7-2,TRBJ2-2,CASSFAANTGELFF
TRBV7-9,TRBJ2-1,CASSLDLAGEPFF
TRBV3-1/TRBV3-2,TRBJ1-1,CASSQGRVRTEAFF
TRBV6-2/TRBV6-3,TRBJ1-4,CASSEPGQGSGKLFF
TRBV10-1,TRBJ2-7,CASRQGIGYEQYF
TRBV27,TRBJ1-3,CASSTGTGRGNTIYF
TRBV5-6,TRBJ1-6,CASSLALGGLDNSPLHF
TRBV5-1,TRBJ2-7,CASSFREKGYEQYF
TRBV10-1,TRBJ2-7,CASSRTGGGEQYF